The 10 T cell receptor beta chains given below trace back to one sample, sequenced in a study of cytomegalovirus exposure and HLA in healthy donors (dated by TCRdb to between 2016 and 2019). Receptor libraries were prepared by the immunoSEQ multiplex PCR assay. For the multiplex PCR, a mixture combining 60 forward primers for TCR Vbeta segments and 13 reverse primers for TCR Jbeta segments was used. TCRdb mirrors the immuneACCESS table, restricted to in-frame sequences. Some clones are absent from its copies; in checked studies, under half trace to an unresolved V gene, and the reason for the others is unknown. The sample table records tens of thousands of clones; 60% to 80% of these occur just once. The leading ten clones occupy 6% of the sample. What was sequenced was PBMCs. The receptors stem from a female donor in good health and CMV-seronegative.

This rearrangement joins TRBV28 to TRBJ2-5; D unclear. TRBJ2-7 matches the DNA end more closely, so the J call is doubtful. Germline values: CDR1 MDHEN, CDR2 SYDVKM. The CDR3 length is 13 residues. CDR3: CASSLNSPYEQYF. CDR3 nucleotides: TGTGCCAGCAGTTTAAATTCTCCCTACGAGCAGTACTTC.

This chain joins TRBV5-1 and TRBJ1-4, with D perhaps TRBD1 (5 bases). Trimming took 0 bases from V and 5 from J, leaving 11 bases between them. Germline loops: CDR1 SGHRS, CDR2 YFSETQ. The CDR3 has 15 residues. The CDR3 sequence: CASSLAQGRNEKLFF. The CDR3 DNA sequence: TGCGCCAGCAGCTTGGCGCAGGGCCGGAATGAAAAACTGTTTTTT.

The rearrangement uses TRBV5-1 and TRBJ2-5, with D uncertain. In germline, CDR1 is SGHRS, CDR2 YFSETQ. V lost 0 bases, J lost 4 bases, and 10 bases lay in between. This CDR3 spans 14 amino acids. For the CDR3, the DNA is TGCGCCAGCAGCTTGGAGGTGGCAGGAGAGACCCAGTACTTC. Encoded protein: CASSLEVAGETQYF. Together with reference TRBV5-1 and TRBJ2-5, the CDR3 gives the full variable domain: KAGVTQTPRYLIKTRGQQVTLSCSPISGHRSVSWYQQTPGQGLQFLFEYFSETQRNKGNFPGRFSGRQFSNSRSEMNVSTLELGDSALYLCASSLEVAGETQYFGPGTRLLVL.

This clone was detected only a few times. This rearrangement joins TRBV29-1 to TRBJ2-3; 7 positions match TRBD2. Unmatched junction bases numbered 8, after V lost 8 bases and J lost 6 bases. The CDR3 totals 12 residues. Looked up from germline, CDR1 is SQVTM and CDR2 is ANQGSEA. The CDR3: CSSREPRDTQYF. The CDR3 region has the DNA TGCAGCTCGCGGGAGCCTAGGGATACGCAGTATTTT.

CDR3: CASSPPSGVGGELFF. Here the CDR3 DNA reads TGTGCCAGCAGTCCTCCCTCGGGGGTCGGCGGGGAGCTGTTTTTT. The V and J genes are TRBV6-5 and TRBJ2-2; D possibly corresponds to TRBD2 (6 bases). V was trimmed by 5 bases and J by 7 bases, leaving 17 bases between them. Germline V gene lookup returns CDR1 MNHEY and CDR2 SVGAGI. The CDR3 is 15 residues long.

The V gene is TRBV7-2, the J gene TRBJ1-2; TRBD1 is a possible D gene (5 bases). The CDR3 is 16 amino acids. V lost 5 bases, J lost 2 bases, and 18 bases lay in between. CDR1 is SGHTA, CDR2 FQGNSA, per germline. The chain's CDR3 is CASSPEGPGGNYGYTF. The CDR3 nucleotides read TGTGCCAGCAGCCCCGAGGGGCCTGGAGGGAACTATGGCTACACCTTC.

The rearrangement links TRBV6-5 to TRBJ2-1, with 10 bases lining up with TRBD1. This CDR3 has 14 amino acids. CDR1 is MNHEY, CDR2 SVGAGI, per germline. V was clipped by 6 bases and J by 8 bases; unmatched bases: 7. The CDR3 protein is CASSVGQGRYEQFF. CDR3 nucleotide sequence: TGTGCCAGCAGCGTGGGACAGGGGAGGTATGAGCAGTTCTTC.

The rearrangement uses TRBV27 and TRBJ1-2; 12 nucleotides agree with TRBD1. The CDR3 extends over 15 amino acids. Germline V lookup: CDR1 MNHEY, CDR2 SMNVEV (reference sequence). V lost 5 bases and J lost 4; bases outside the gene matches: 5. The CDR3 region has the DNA TGTGCCAGCAGTGCCGGGACAGGGGGCCGCTATGGCTACACCTTC. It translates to CASSAGTGGRYGYTF.

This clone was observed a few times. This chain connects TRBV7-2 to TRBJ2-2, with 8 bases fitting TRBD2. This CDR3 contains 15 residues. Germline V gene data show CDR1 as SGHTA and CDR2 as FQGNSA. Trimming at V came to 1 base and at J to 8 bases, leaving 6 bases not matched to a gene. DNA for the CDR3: TGTGCCAGCAGCTTAGGGGGACTAGTCTTTGGGGAGCTGTTTTTT. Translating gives CASSLGGLVFGELFF.

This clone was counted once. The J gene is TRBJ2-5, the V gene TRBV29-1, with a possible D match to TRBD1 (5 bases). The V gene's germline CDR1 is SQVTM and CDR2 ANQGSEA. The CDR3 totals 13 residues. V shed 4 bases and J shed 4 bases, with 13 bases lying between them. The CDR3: CSVAGRVLETQYF. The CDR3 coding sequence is TGCAGCGTTGCCGGCAGGGTTTTAGAGACCCAGTACTTC.